These T cell receptor beta chains were read from a single sample in a study of radiotherapy plus CTLA-4 blockade in lung cancer. Clones were read by immunoSEQ multiplex PCR, and TCRdb kept only the in-frame ones, dropping some. The data contain some 98,000 clones, 82% of them singletons. The source material was peripheral blood, sampled from a patient treated with radiotherapy plus ipilimumab. These receptors were collected from a human donor with non-small cell lung cancer who had a partial response to radiotherapy plus ipilimumab. Both conserved end residues are part of each CDR3. A D gene is named only where the DNA matches it firmly. Clone sizes are given selectively: once, few, many, or a class where the clone is expanded.

cdr3_aa: CSAANQGYGTGELFF; cdr3_nt: TGCAGCGCCGCAAACCAGGGGTATGGAACCGGGGAGCTGTTTTTT; cdr3_length: 15; clone_size: once; j_call: TRBJ2-2; v_call: TRBV29-1; d_call: NA
cdr3_aa: CASATGTVTEEQYF; cdr3_nt: TGCGCCAGTGCTACCGGGACTGTCACCGAGGAGCAGTACTTC; cdr3_length: 14; clone_size: NA; j_call: TRBJ2-7; v_call: TRBV5-1; d_call: NA
cdr3_aa: CASRGGLNTEAFF; cdr3_nt: TGTGCCAGTAGAGGAGGCTTGAACACTGAAGCTTTCTTT; cdr3_length: 13; clone_size: NA; j_call: TRBJ1-1; v_call: TRBV19; d_call: NA
cdr3_aa: CASRSEGFLYEQYF; cdr3_nt: TGCGCCAGCAGATCCGAGGGTTTCCTCTACGAGCAGTACTTC; cdr3_length: 14; clone_size: NA; j_call: TRBJ2-7; v_call: TRBV5-1; d_call: NA
cdr3_aa: CASSAQVHLYGYTF; cdr3_nt: TGTGCCAGCAGTGCCCAGGTCCACCTCTATGGCTACACCTTC; cdr3_length: 14; clone_size: NA; j_call: TRBJ1-2; v_call: TRBV28; d_call: NA
cdr3_aa: CASSLGMESTQYF; cdr3_nt: TGTGCCAGCAGCTTAGGGATGGAGAGTACGCAGTATTTT; cdr3_length: 13; clone_size: NA; j_call: TRBJ2-3; v_call: TRBV11-3; d_call: NA
cdr3_aa: CASQRGYEQFF; cdr3_nt: TGTGCCAGTCAGCGGGGCTATGAGCAGTTCTTC; cdr3_length: 11; clone_size: NA; j_call: TRBJ2-1; v_call: TRBV28; d_call: TRBD2
cdr3_aa: CASSRGLAGATDTQYF; cdr3_nt: TGTGCCAGTAGTAGAGGACTAGCGGGAGCCACAGATACGCAGTATTTT; cdr3_length: 16; clone_size: NA; j_call: TRBJ2-3; v_call: TRBV19; d_call: TRBD2
cdr3_aa: CASSFDSMNTEAFF; cdr3_nt: TGTGCCAGCAGCTTCGACAGTATGAACACTGAAGCTTTCTTT; cdr3_length: 14; clone_size: NA; j_call: TRBJ1-1; v_call: TRBV7-3; d_call: NA
cdr3_aa: CASSPSTSGHNEQFF; cdr3_nt: TGTGCCAGCTCACCTTCGACTAGCGGTCACAATGAGCAGTTCTTC; cdr3_length: 15; clone_size: NA; j_call: TRBJ2-1; v_call: TRBV18; d_call: TRBD2
cdr3_aa: CASSSPGLASHEQYF; cdr3_nt: TGCGCCAGCAGCTCCCCGGGACTAGCGAGTCACGAGCAGTACTTC; cdr3_length: 15; clone_size: NA; j_call: TRBJ2-7; v_call: TRBV5-1; d_call: TRBD2
cdr3_aa: CASSLAGPGLRTGELFF; cdr3_nt: TGCGCCAGCAGCTTGGCCGGTCCGGGACTGCGCACCGGGGAGCTGTTTTTT; cdr3_length: 17; clone_size: NA; j_call: TRBJ2-2; v_call: TRBV5-1; d_call: NA
cdr3_aa: CASSLGQGTFTDTQYF; cdr3_nt: TGCGCCAGCAGCCTGGGACAGGGTACTTTCACAGATACGCAGTATTTT; cdr3_length: 16; clone_size: NA; j_call: TRBJ2-3; v_call: TRBV5-1; d_call: TRBD1
cdr3_aa: CASSPDPDRLNTEAFF; cdr3_nt: TGCGCCAGCAGCCCGGACCCAGACAGACTGAACACTGAAGCTTTCTTT; cdr3_length: 16; clone_size: NA; j_call: TRBJ1-1; v_call: TRBV5-1; d_call: NA
cdr3_aa: CASSGQGNYEQYF; cdr3_nt: TGCGCCAGCAGTGGGCAGGGGAATTACGAGCAGTACTTC; cdr3_length: 13; clone_size: NA; j_call: TRBJ2-7; v_call: TRBV10-2; d_call: NA
cdr3_aa: CASSQSGIHRNEQFF; cdr3_nt: TGTGCCAGCAGTCAGAGCGGGATACACCGAAATGAGCAGTTCTTC; cdr3_length: 15; clone_size: NA; j_call: TRBJ2-1; v_call: TRBV6-5; d_call: TRBD2
cdr3_aa: CASSPLPGTGFEQYF; cdr3_nt: TGCGCCAGCAGCCCCCTCCCCGGGACAGGGTTCGAGCAGTACTTC; cdr3_length: 15; clone_size: NA; j_call: TRBJ2-7; v_call: TRBV5-1; d_call: TRBD1
cdr3_aa: CASSFQTSGNTGELFF; cdr3_nt: TGTGCCAGCAGCTTTCAGACTAGCGGTAACACCGGGGAGCTGTTTTTT; cdr3_length: 16; clone_size: NA; j_call: TRBJ2-2; v_call: TRBV7-3; d_call: TRBD2
cdr3_aa: CASSPPSRVAGNTIYF; cdr3_nt: TGTGCCAGCTCACCACCATCCAGGGTCGCTGGAAACACCATATATTTT; cdr3_length: 16; clone_size: NA; j_call: TRBJ1-3; v_call: TRBV18; d_call: NA
cdr3_aa: CASSLGRLGDGYTF; cdr3_nt: TGTGCCAGCAGCTTAGGCAGGCTGGGTGATGGCTACACCTTC; cdr3_length: 14; clone_size: NA; j_call: TRBJ1-2; v_call: TRBV7-9; d_call: NA
cdr3_aa: CASSPLVEAFF; cdr3_nt: TGTGCCAGCAGCCCTCTTGTTGAAGCTTTCTTT; cdr3_length: 11; clone_size: NA; j_call: TRBJ1-1; v_call: TRBV13; d_call: NA
cdr3_aa: CASSSQSGSGTGELFF; cdr3_nt: TGCGCCAGCAGCTCCCAAAGCGGGAGTGGCACCGGGGAGCTGTTTTTT; cdr3_length: 16; clone_size: NA; j_call: TRBJ2-2; v_call: TRBV5-1; d_call: TRBD2
cdr3_aa: CASSVEGTGISEQFF; cdr3_nt: TGTGCCAGCAGCGTAGAGGGGACAGGGATTTCTGAGCAGTTCTTC; cdr3_length: 15; clone_size: NA; j_call: TRBJ2-1; v_call: TRBV9; d_call: TRBD1
cdr3_aa: CASSIVGLVDTQYF; cdr3_nt: TGTGCCAGCAGCATTGTGGGACTAGTTGATACGCAGTATTTT; cdr3_length: 14; clone_size: once; j_call: TRBJ2-3; v_call: TRBV7-2; d_call: TRBD2
cdr3_aa: CASSSGQGFSYEQYF; cdr3_nt: TGTGCCAGCAGTTCGGGACAGGGGTTCTCCTACGAGCAGTACTTC; cdr3_length: 15; clone_size: NA; j_call: TRBJ2-7; v_call: TRBV28; d_call: TRBD1
cdr3_aa: CASSPGTSGRGREQYF; cdr3_nt: TGTGCCAGCAGTCCGGGGACTAGCGGGAGGGGTCGCGAGCAGTACTTC; cdr3_length: 16; clone_size: NA; j_call: TRBJ2-7; v_call: TRBV28; d_call: TRBD2
cdr3_aa: CASSTLGQGSYNEQFF; cdr3_nt: TGTGCCAGTAGTACCCTCGGACAGGGGTCCTACAATGAGCAGTTCTTC; cdr3_length: 16; clone_size: NA; j_call: TRBJ2-1; v_call: TRBV19; d_call: TRBD1
cdr3_aa: CASSPDLAGGRETQYF; cdr3_nt: TGTGCCAGCTCACCTGACTTAGCGGGAGGGCGAGAGACCCAGTACTTC; cdr3_length: 16; clone_size: NA; j_call: TRBJ2-5; v_call: TRBV18; d_call: TRBD2
cdr3_aa: CASTYGGVDGYTF; cdr3_nt: TGCGCCAGCACCTACGGGGGAGTTGACGGCTACACCTTC; cdr3_length: 13; clone_size: few; j_call: TRBJ1-2; v_call: TRBV10-2; d_call: NA
cdr3_aa: CASSLGGSGNIQYF; cdr3_nt: TGCGCCAGCAGCTTGGGGGGTAGCGGGAACATTCAGTACTTC; cdr3_length: 14; clone_size: NA; j_call: TRBJ2-4; v_call: TRBV5-1; d_call: TRBD2
cdr3_aa: CVRSSPFAAHYEQYF; cdr3_nt: TGTGTCAGAAGCTCACCATTTGCGGCCCACTACGAGCAGTACTTC; cdr3_length: 15; clone_size: NA; j_call: TRBJ2-7; v_call: TRBV7-5; d_call: NA
cdr3_aa: CASSLVREAMNTEAFF; cdr3_nt: TGTGCCAGCAGTTTAGTGAGGGAAGCCATGAACACTGAAGCTTTCTTT; cdr3_length: 16; clone_size: NA; j_call: TRBJ1-1; v_call: TRBV27; d_call: NA
cdr3_aa: CASSPGGNYGYTF; cdr3_nt: TGTGCCAGCAGCCCGGGGGGTAACTATGGCTACACCTTC; cdr3_length: 13; clone_size: NA; j_call: TRBJ1-2; v_call: TRBV5-4; d_call: NA
cdr3_aa: CASSPRDRGTDTQYF; cdr3_nt: TGTGCCAGCTCACCAAGGGACAGGGGTACAGATACGCAGTATTTT; cdr3_length: 15; clone_size: once; j_call: TRBJ2-3; v_call: TRBV18; d_call: TRBD1
cdr3_aa: CASSAGTPKTDTQYF; cdr3_nt: TGTGCCAGCAGTGCCGGGACACCAAAGACAGATACGCAGTATTTT; cdr3_length: 15; clone_size: few; j_call: TRBJ2-3; v_call: TRBV6-5; d_call: NA
cdr3_aa: CASKLAAGSNQPQHF; cdr3_nt: TGCGCCAGCAAGCTTGCGGCAGGGAGCAATCAGCCCCAGCATTTT; cdr3_length: 15; clone_size: once; j_call: TRBJ1-5; v_call: TRBV5-1; d_call: NA
cdr3_aa: CASSLKGAGTQETQYF; cdr3_nt: TGTGCCAGCAGCTTGAAGGGGGCAGGGACCCAAGAGACCCAGTACTTC; cdr3_length: 16; clone_size: NA; j_call: TRBJ2-5; v_call: TRBV5-6; d_call: TRBD1
cdr3_aa: CASSFGQGNTGELFF; cdr3_nt: TGTGCCAGCAGTTTCGGACAGGGAAACACCGGGGAGCTGTTTTTT; cdr3_length: 15; clone_size: once; j_call: TRBJ2-2; v_call: TRBV28; d_call: TRBD1
cdr3_aa: CASSPTGQGEAFF; cdr3_nt: TGTGCCAGCAGCCCGACGGGACAGGGGGAGGCTTTCTTT; cdr3_length: 13; clone_size: NA; j_call: TRBJ1-1; v_call: TRBV7-8; d_call: TRBD1
cdr3_aa: CASSPGQLNTEAFF; cdr3_nt: TGTGCCAGCTCACCAGGGCAGTTGAACACTGAAGCTTTCTTT; cdr3_length: 14; clone_size: NA; j_call: TRBJ1-1; v_call: TRBV18; d_call: NA
cdr3_aa: CASSRGWGDGYTF; cdr3_nt: TGTGCCAGCTCCCGGGGATGGGGTGACGGCTACACCTTC; cdr3_length: 13; clone_size: few; j_call: TRBJ1-2; v_call: TRBV18; d_call: NA
cdr3_aa: CASSEAGGRQPQHF; cdr3_nt: TGTGCCAGCAGTGAAGCCGGAGGGAGACAGCCCCAGCATTTT; cdr3_length: 14; clone_size: NA; j_call: TRBJ1-5; v_call: TRBV6-1; d_call: NA
cdr3_aa: CASSYPGTEANGYTF; cdr3_nt: TGTGCCAGCAGTTACCCCGGGACAGAGGCAAATGGCTACACCTTC; cdr3_length: 15; clone_size: NA; j_call: TRBJ1-2; v_call: TRBV6-5; d_call: TRBD1
cdr3_aa: CASRRQGGANEKLFF; cdr3_nt: TGTGCCAGCAGACGACAGGGAGGTGCTAATGAAAAACTGTTTTTT; cdr3_length: 15; clone_size: NA; j_call: TRBJ1-4; v_call: TRBV27; d_call: TRBD1
cdr3_aa: CASSPGQGNTIYF; cdr3_nt: TGTGCCAGCAGTCCGGGACAGGGAAACACCATATATTTT; cdr3_length: 13; clone_size: NA; j_call: TRBJ1-3; v_call: TRBV28; d_call: TRBD1
cdr3_aa: CASSPEDRPGGYTF; cdr3_nt: TGTGCCAGCAGCCCGGAGGACAGGCCGGGGGGCTACACCTTC; cdr3_length: 14; clone_size: once; j_call: TRBJ1-2; v_call: TRBV7-2; d_call: TRBD1
cdr3_aa: CASSISSGANVLTF; cdr3_nt: TGTGCCAGTAGTATCAGCTCTGGGGCCAACGTCCTGACTTTC; cdr3_length: 14; clone_size: NA; j_call: TRBJ2-6; v_call: TRBV19; d_call: NA
cdr3_aa: CAISEATRAFSF; cdr3_nt: TGTGCCATCAGTGAAGCCACCAGGGCCTTCAGCTTT; cdr3_length: 12; clone_size: NA; j_call: TRBJ1-1; v_call: TRBV10-3; d_call: NA
cdr3_aa: CASSGGQGTDTQYF; cdr3_nt: TGTGCCAGCAGTGGGGGCCAGGGCACAGATACGCAGTATTTT; cdr3_length: 14; clone_size: NA; j_call: TRBJ2-3; v_call: TRBV6-1; d_call: NA
cdr3_aa: CARSPGVPQLCHEQYF; cdr3_nt: TGTGCCAGAAGCCCGGGAGTTCCTCAGTTGTGTCACGAGCAGTACTTC; cdr3_length: 16; clone_size: NA; j_call: TRBJ2-7; v_call: TRBV5-3; d_call: NA
cdr3_aa: CASSLDSNTLNTEAFF; cdr3_nt: TGCGCCAGCAGCTTGGATTCGAACACCTTGAACACTGAAGCTTTCTTT; cdr3_length: 16; clone_size: NA; j_call: TRBJ1-1; v_call: TRBV5-1; d_call: NA
cdr3_aa: CASSEPGQVLYEQYF; cdr3_nt: TGTGCCAGCAGTGAACCGGGACAGGTTCTCTACGAGCAGTACTTC; cdr3_length: 15; clone_size: few; j_call: TRBJ2-7; v_call: TRBV7-9; d_call: TRBD1
cdr3_aa: CASSQGDDRPLEAFF; cdr3_nt: TGCGCCAGCAGCCAAGGGGATGACAGGCCCCTGGAAGCTTTCTTT; cdr3_length: 15; clone_size: NA; j_call: TRBJ1-1; v_call: TRBV4-1; d_call: NA
cdr3_aa: CASSWVQDTEAFF; cdr3_nt: TGTGCCAGCAGTTGGGTGCAGGACACTGAAGCTTTCTTT; cdr3_length: 13; clone_size: once; j_call: TRBJ1-1; v_call: TRBV6-5; d_call: NA
cdr3_aa: CATSRDFSYEQYF; cdr3_nt: TGTGCCACCTCTCGGGACTTCTCCTACGAGCAGTACTTC; cdr3_length: 13; clone_size: NA; j_call: TRBJ2-7; v_call: TRBV19; d_call: NA
cdr3_aa: CTSSFTGSYNEQFF; cdr3_nt: TGTACCAGCAGTTTCACAGGTTCCTACAATGAGCAGTTCTTC; cdr3_length: 14; clone_size: NA; j_call: TRBJ2-1; v_call: TRBV28; d_call: NA
cdr3_aa: CASSEDAGGYTF; cdr3_nt: TGTGCCAGCAGTGAAGATGCGGGTGGCTACACCTTC; cdr3_length: 12; clone_size: NA; j_call: TRBJ1-2; v_call: TRBV28; d_call: NA